The 23 T cell receptor beta chains given below trace back to one sample, sequenced in a study of blood T cell repertoires in COVID-19. TCRdb's copy holds only in-frame clones and misses some; the assay was immunoSEQ multiplex PCR. The profile shows fewer than 150,000 clones, approximately 87% of them singletons. The sample consisted of peripheral blood. The receptors here all came from a woman aged 40 to 49 with acute or convalescent COVID-19.

This chain connects TRBV6-4 to TRBJ2-7, with a tentative D call TRBD2 (6 bases). The CDR3 is made up of 16 amino acids. V was cut by 0 bases and J by 3 bases, with 15 bases left in between. Per germline, CDR1 MRHNA and CDR2 SNTAGT. CDR3 sequence (DNA): TGTGCCAGCAGTGACTCGGCTAGCGTAATATACTACGAGCAGTACTTC. Its translation: CASSDSASVIYYEQYF.

This chain links TRBV7-9 with TRBJ2-3; TRBD2 agrees at 8 bases. Germline-derived CDR1 and CDR2 are SEHNR and FQNEAQ (reference sequence). V lost 5 bases to trimming and J lost 3 bases; unmatched junction nucleotides: 4. CDR3 length: 14 residues. The CDR3 spells CASSGSGMTDTQYF. The CDR3 DNA is TGTGCCAGCAGCGGTAGCGGGATGACAGATACGCAGTATTTT.

V is TRBV27 and J is TRBJ1-2, with 8 bases lining up with TRBD1. This CDR3 is 13 amino acids long. The germline V gene encodes CDR1 MNHEY and CDR2 SMNVEV (reference sequence). V shed 5 bases, J shed 4 bases, and the junction held 3 bases outside the gene matches. CDR3 sequence (DNA): TGTGCCAGCAGTACACAGGGGGGCTATGGCTACACCTTC. Translation gives CASSTQGGYGYTF.

The V call is TRBV30, the J call TRBJ1-6, with 8 nucleotides matching TRBD1. V was pared by 4 bases and J by 10 bases, with 12 bases of the junction left unmatched. CDR1 and CDR2 from the germline V gene are GTSNPN and SVGIG (reference sequence). This CDR3 is 15 amino acids long. This chain's CDR3 is CAWNPQGVRGSPLHF. The CDR3, as DNA: TGTGCCTGGAATCCACAGGGGGTTCGGGGGTCACCCCTCCACTTT.

The V and J genes are TRBV5-1 and TRBJ1-1; tentative D call: TRBD1 (5 bases). CDR3 length: 15 residues. Trimming took off 0 bases at V and 0 bases at J, with 9 bases between the two ends. The germline V gene encodes CDR1 SGHRS and CDR2 YFSETQ. The chain's CDR3 is CASSLEGLLNTEAFF. In DNA, the CDR3 is TGCGCCAGCAGCTTGGAGGGACTCTTGAACACTGAAGCTTTCTTT.

In regard to this clone: The same CDR3 can be traced to other DNA sequences in this sample. The chain couples TRBV3-1 (or the pseudogene TRBV3-2) to TRBJ1-2; D gene ambiguous. V lost 1 base to trimming and J lost 0 bases, with 24 bases between them. Germline values: CDR1 LGHDT, CDR2 YNNKEL (reference sequence). The CDR3 sequence is 20 residues long. The CDR3 DNA reads as TGTGCCAGCAGCCAAGGCCCTCCCCCATTTCGCGGGAATTCTAACTATGGCTACACCTTC. Translating gives CASSQGPPPFRGNSNYGYTF.

The chain has TRBV18 and TRBJ1-3; D might be TRBD1 (5 bases). V was pared by 2 bases and J by 1 base, with 12 bases between. The CDR3 is 16 residues long. The germline CDR1 and CDR2 sequences are KGHSH and LQKENI. The CDR3 reads CASSPWDSPSGNTIYF. In nucleotides, the CDR3 is TGTGCCAGCTCACCATGGGACTCCCCGTCTGGAAACACCATATATTTT. Complete variable domain (other parts from reference TRBV18 and TRBJ1-3): NAGVMQNPRHLVRRRGQEARLRCSPMKGHSHVYWYRQLPEEGLKFMVYLQKENIIDESGMPKERFSAEFPKEGPSILRIQQVVRGDSAAYFCASSPWDSPSGNTIYFGEGSWLTVV.

The chain carries TRBV5-4 and TRBJ1-2; possibly TRBD1 for D (5 bases). The V gene lost 5 bases and the J gene lost 2 bases, with 10 bases spanning the gap. The CDR3 runs 13 residues. Germline V gene sequence: CDR1 SGHNT, CDR2 YYREEE (reference sequence). CDR3 bases: TGTGCCAGCAGGGGAAGGGGAAACTATGGCTACACCTTC. Its protein is CASRGRGNYGYTF. Variable domain in full (rest from reference TRBV5-4 and TRBJ1-2): ETGVTQSPTHLIKTRGQQVTLRCSSQSGHNTVSWYQQALGQGPQFIFQYYREEENGRGNFPPRFSGLQFPNYSSELNVNALELDDSALYLCASRGRGNYGYTFGSGTRLTVV.

The chain uses TRBV10-3 and TRBJ1-1; possibly TRBD1 for D (6 bases). Germline V gives CDR1 ENHRY, CDR2 SYGVKD. This CDR3 is built from 13 residues. The germline V and J ends were trimmed by 7 bases and 5 bases, with 14 bases remaining between them. CDR3 nucleotides: TGTGCCATCAAGTGGCAGGGGAGTACTGAAGCTTTCTTT. Its protein is CAIKWQGSTEAFF.

The V call is TRBV2, the J call TRBJ1-1; 7 nucleotides agree with TRBD1. This CDR3 spans 16 amino acids. CDR1 and CDR2 (germline): SNHLY, FYNNEI. V shed 6 bases and J 2 bases; nucleotides not matched to a gene: 12. In nucleotides, the CDR3 is TGTGCCAGCAGCTACACTGGACAGGTTCTAAACACTGAAGCTTTCTTT. As protein: CASSYTGQVLNTEAFF.

The chain is built from TRBV19 and TRBJ2-2, with 9 bases identical to TRBD2. CDR3 size: 18 residues. The V segment lost 1 base and the J segment 4 bases; nucleotides outside the gene matches: 10. Germline CDR1 is LNHDA and CDR2 is SQIVND (reference sequence). As DNA, the CDR3 is TGTGCCAGTAGTATAGTACCTAGCGGGGACTGGGTCACCGGGGAGCTGTTTTTT. Encoded protein: CASSIVPSGDWVTGELFF.

This chain joins TRBV28 and TRBJ2-7; 8 bases line up with TRBD2. Germline CDR1 is MDHEN and CDR2 is SYDVKM. Unmatched junction bases numbered 2, after V lost 9 bases and J lost 1 base. The CDR3 extends over 12 amino acids. Here the CDR3 DNA reads TGTGCCAGTCAGCGGGGGTCCTACGAGCAGTACTTC. It translates to CASQRGSYEQYF. Supplemented by reference TRBV28 and TRBJ2-7, the full variable domain reads DVKVTQSSRYLVKRTGEKVFLECVQDMDHENMFWYRQDPGLGLRLIYFSYDVKMKEKGDIPEGYSVSREKKERFSLILESASTNQTSMYLCASQRGSYEQYFGPGTRLTVT.

The rearrangement joins TRBV27 to TRBJ1-6, with no clear D. The germline V gene has CDR1 MNHEY and CDR2 SMNVEV (reference sequence). The CDR3 extends over 15 amino acids. Deletions cut 6 bases from V and 0 bases from J, with 9 bases between. CDR3 nucleotides: TGTGCCAGCAGACTGTGGAGCTCCTATAATTCACCCCTCCACTTT. It is translated as CASRLWSSYNSPLHF.

The chain has TRBV30 and TRBJ2-5, with 9 bases lining up with TRBD1. In germline, CDR1 is GTSNPN, CDR2 SVGIG (reference sequence). This CDR3 is built from 12 residues. J was trimmed by 4 bases and V by 5 bases; bases with no gene match: 2. The CDR3 sequence is CAWGQGRETQYF. The CDR3 DNA reads as TGTGCCTGGGGACAGGGGAGAGAGACCCAGTACTTC.

This chain joins TRBV5-1 and TRBJ2-1, with a weak D call TRBD2 (5 bases). Between the trimmed V and J ends, which lost 3 bases and 5 bases, there was a span of 18 bases. The CDR3 covers 16 residues. Germline V gene data show CDR1 as SGHRS and CDR2 as YFSETQ. The CDR3 spells CASSYIVSGSNNEQFF. The DNA of the CDR3 is TGCGCCAGCAGCTATATTGTATCGGGGAGCAACAATGAGCAGTTCTTC. Filled out from reference TRBV5-1 and TRBJ2-1, the complete variable domain reads KAGVTQTPRYLIKTRGQQVTLSCSPISGHRSVSWYQQTPGQGLQFLFEYFSETQRNKGNFPGRFSGRQFSNSRSEMNVSTLELGDSALYLCASSYIVSGSNNEQFFGPGTRLTVL.

V usage is TRBV14 and J usage is TRBJ2-1; no definite D call. CDR3 size: 16 residues. From germline, CDR1 is SGHDN and CDR2 FVKESK. Between the trimmed V and J ends, which lost 0 bases and 0 bases, there was a span of 9 bases. As DNA, the CDR3 is TGTGCCAGCAGCCAAGAAGAGAGTTACTCCTACAATGAGCAGTTCTTC. Amino acids: CASSQEESYSYNEQFF.

The genes are TRBV30 and TRBJ1-4, with D unclear. The CDR3 consists of 14 residues. The V end lost 0 bases, the J end lost 9 bases, and 14 bases lay between the germline ends. Germline values: CDR1 GTSNPN, CDR2 SVGIG (reference sequence). The CDR3 DNA sequence: TGTGCCTGGAGTGTAAAAAGTACAGAAAAAAAACTGTTTTTT. Its translation: CAWSVKSTEKKLFF.

The CDR3 DNA sequence: TGTGCCAGCAGCCAAGTGGCCCGACTAGCGGGTACAGATACGCAGTATTTT. Translated, it gives CASSQVARLAGTDTQYF. This chain joins TRBV3-1 (or the pseudogene TRBV3-2) and TRBJ2-3; TRBD2 matches at 10 bases. CDR1 is LGHDT and CDR2 is YNNKEL in the germline V gene (reference sequence). The CDR3 length is 17 residues. The V segment lost 1 base and the J segment 3 bases; nucleotides outside the gene matches: 7.

This chain links TRBV5-6 with TRBJ1-2, with 9 bases fitting TRBD1. After removal of 0 bases from V and 4 bases from J, the junction contained 1 base not matched to a gene. This CDR3 contains 14 residues. Looked up from germline, CDR1 is SGHDT and CDR2 is YYEEEE. CDR3 sequence (DNA): TGTGCCAGCAGCTTGGGACAGGGGGGCTATGGCTACACCTTC. It codes for CASSLGQGGYGYTF.

This clone was detected once. The V and J genes are TRBV18 and TRBJ2-7; D is possibly TRBD2 (6 bases). The CDR3 extends over 16 amino acids. The germline CDR1 and CDR2 sequences are KGHSH and LQKENI. V lost 1 base and J 0 bases, leaving 13 bases between the germline ends. CDR3: CASSPRVAVSSYEQYF. The CDR3 region has the DNA TGTGCCAGCTCACCACGGGTAGCGGTGAGCTCCTACGAGCAGTACTTC.

This clone was counted a single time. The chain combines TRBV12-5 with TRBJ2-3; maybe TRBD2 (6 bases). This CDR3 has 14 residues. Trimming took off 4 bases at V and 6 bases at J, with 14 bases between the two ends. In germline, CDR1 is LGHNT, CDR2 FRNRAP. The CDR3 loop reads CASGSGTPPDTQYF. In nucleotides, the CDR3 is TGTGCTAGTGGTTCCGGGACTCCCCCCGATACGCAGTATTTT.

This sequence joins TRBV30 and TRBJ1-2; D is possibly TRBD1 (5 bases). The CDR3 length is 13 residues. The V and J ends lost 3 bases and 1 base respectively, with 9 bases between them. Germline V lookup: CDR1 GTSNPN, CDR2 SVGIG (reference sequence). CDR3 residues: CAWSGGDNYGYTF. The CDR3 DNA follows: TGTGCCTGGAGCGGAGGGGATAACTATGGCTACACCTTC.

CDR3 amino acids: CASGNLAGADTQYF. The CDR3 DNA sequence: TGTGCCAGTGGGAATCTAGCGGGGGCAGATACGCAGTATTTT. The genes are TRBV6-1 and TRBJ2-3; 10 bases are shared with TRBD2. CDR1 and CDR2 (germline): MNHNS, SASEGT. The CDR3 consists of 14 residues. V was clipped by 9 bases and J by 4 bases; unmatched bases: 7.